The text below deals with one TCR beta chain. Antigen: not known. The data stem from a study of T cell responses to AZD1222 COVID-19 vaccine. Study-level findings and limits: The study found Spike-specific TCR breadth and depth rose after two AZD1222 doses.

Germline V gene sequence: CDR1 GTSNPN, CDR2 SVGIG (reference sequence). The CDR3 runs to 15 residues. The V gene end was trimmed by 5 bases and the J gene end by 2 bases; junction bases not matched to a gene: 6. The repertoire was sequenced with immunoSEQ multiplex PCR; TCRdb's copy has only in-frame clones and lacks some. Of 99,000 or so clones listed, roughly 87% are singletons. The sequence came from an adult in good health. V gene TRBV30 combines with J gene TRBJ1-5, with TRBD1 matching 10 bases. Sequencing used peripheral blood, obtained on day 0 of AZD1222 vaccination. The DNA of the CDR3 is TGTGCCTGGGACAGGGGGCAGGGAGGCAATCAGCCCCAGCATTTT. It yields the protein CAWDRGQGGNQPQHF. The full variable domain, its missing parts supplied by reference TRBV30 and TRBJ1-5, is SQTIHQWPATLVQPVGSPLSLECTVEGTSNPNLYWYRQAAGRGLQLLFYSVGIGQISSEVPQNLSASRPQDRQFILSSKKLLLSDSGFYLCAWDRGQGGNQPQHFGDGTRLSIL.